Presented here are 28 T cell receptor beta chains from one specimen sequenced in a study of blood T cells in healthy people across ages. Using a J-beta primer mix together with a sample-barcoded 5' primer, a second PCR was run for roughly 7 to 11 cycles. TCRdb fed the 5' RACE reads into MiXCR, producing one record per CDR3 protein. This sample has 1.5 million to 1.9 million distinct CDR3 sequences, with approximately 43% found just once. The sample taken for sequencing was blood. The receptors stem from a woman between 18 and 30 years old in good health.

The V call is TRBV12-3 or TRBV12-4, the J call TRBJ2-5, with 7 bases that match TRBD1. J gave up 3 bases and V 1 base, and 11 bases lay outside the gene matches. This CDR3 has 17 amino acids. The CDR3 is CASSLGLRDRTKETQYF. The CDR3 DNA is TGTGCCAGCAGTTTAGGCCTCCGGGACAGAACGAAAGAGACCCAGTACTTC.

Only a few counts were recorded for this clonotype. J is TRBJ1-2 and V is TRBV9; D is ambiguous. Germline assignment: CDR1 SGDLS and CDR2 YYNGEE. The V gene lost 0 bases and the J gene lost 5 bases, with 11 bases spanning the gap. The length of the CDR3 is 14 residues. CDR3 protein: CASSVGQRGYGYTF. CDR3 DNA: TGTGCCAGCAGCGTAGGCCAACGGGGTTATGGCTACACCTTC.

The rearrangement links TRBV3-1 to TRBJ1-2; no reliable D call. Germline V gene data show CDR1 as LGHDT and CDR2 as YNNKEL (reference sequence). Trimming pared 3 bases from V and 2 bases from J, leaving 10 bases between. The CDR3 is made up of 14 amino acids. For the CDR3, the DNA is TGTGCCAGCAGCCATCCACACGACAACTATGGCTACACCTTC. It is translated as CASSHPHDNYGYTF.

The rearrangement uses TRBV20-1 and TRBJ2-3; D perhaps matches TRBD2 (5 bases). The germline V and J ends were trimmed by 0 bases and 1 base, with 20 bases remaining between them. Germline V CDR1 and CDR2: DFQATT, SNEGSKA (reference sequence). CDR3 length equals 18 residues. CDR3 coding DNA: TGCAGTGCTAGAGATTTATCCCGGGATCAACGGGGCACAGATACGCAGTATTTT. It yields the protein CSARDLSRDQRGTDTQYF.

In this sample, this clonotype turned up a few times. CDR3 amino acids: CASSSRSLQQFF. In DNA, the CDR3 is TGTGCCAGCAGTTCCCGGTCCCTCCAGCAGTTCTTC. V usage is TRBV6-2 or TRBV6-3 and J usage is TRBJ2-1; no firm D call. This CDR3 spans 12 amino acids. The ends were cut back, 4 bases at V and 11 bases at J, with 12 bases in the middle. Germline V gene lookup returns CDR1 MNHEY and CDR2 SVGEGT.

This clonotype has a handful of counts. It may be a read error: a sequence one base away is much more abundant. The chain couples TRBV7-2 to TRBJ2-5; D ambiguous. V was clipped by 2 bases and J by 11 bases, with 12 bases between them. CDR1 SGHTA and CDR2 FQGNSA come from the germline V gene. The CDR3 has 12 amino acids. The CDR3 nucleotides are TGTGCCAGCAGCTTATTCCACAATGAGCAGTACTTC. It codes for CASSLFHNEQYF.

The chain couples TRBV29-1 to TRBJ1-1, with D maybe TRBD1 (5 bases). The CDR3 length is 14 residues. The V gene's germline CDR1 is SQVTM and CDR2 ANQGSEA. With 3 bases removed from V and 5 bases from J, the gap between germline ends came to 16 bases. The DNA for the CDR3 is TGCAGCGTTGATTTGTCGGGGACCGGGACTGAAGCTTTCTTT. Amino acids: CSVDLSGTGTEAFF.

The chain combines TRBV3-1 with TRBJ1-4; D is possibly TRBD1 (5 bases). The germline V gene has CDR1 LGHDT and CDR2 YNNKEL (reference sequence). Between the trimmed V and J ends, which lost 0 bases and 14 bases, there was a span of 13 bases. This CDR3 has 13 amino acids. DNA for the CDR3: TGTGCCAGCAGCCAAGATGTAGGGGCCGGGCTGTTTTTT. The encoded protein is CASSQDVGAGLFF. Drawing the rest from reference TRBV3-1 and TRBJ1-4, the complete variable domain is DTAVSQTPKYLVTQMGNDKSIKCEQNLGHDTMYWYKQDSKKFLKIMFSYNNKELIINETVPNRFSPKSPDKAHLNLHINSLELGDSAVYFCASSQDVGAGLFFGSGTQLSVL.

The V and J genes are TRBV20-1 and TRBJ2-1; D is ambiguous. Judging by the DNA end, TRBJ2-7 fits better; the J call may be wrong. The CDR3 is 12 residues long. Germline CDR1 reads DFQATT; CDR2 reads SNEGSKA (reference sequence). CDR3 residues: CSAPRAYNEQYF. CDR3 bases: TGCAGTGCTCCCCGGGCCTACAATGAGCAGTACTTC.

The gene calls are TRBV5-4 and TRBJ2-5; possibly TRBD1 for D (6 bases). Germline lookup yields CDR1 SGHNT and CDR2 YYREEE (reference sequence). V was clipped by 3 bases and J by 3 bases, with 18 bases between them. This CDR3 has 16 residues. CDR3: CASSYPGTRLKETQYF. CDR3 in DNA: TGTGCCAGCAGCTACCCCGGGACAAGGCTTAAAGAGACCCAGTACTTC.

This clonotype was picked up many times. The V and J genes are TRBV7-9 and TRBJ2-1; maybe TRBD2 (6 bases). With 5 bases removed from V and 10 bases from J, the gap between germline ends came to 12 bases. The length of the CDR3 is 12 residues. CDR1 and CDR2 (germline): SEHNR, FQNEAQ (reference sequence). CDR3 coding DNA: TGTGCCAGCAGCCGGGACTTAACGGAGCAGTTCTTC. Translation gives CASSRDLTEQFF.

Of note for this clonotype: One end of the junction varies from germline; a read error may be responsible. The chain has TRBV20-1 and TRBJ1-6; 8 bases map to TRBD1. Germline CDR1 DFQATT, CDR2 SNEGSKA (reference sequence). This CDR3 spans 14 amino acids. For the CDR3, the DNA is TGCAGTGCTAGAGTGGGACAGGAGAATTCACCCCCCCACTTT. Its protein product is CSARVGQENSPPHF.

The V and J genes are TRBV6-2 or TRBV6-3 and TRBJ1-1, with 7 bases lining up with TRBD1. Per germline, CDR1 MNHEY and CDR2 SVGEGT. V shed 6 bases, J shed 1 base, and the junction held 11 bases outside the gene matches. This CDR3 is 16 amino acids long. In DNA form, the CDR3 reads TGTGCCAGCAGCACAGGGACAGCCCGAGCGAACACTGAAGCTTTCTTT. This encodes CASSTGTARANTEAFF.

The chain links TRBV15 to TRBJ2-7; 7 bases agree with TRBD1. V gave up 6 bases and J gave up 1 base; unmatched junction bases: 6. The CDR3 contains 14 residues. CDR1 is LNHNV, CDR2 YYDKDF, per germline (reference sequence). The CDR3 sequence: CATRLDRTSYEQYF. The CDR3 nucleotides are TGTGCCACCAGATTGGACAGGACGTCCTACGAGCAGTACTTC. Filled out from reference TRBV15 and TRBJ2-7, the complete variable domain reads DAMVIQNPRYQVTQFGKPVTLSCSQTLNHNVMYWYQQKSSQAPKLLFHYYDKDFNNEADTPDNFQSRRPNTSFCFLDIRSPGLGDTAMYLCATRLDRTSYEQYFGPGTRLTVT.

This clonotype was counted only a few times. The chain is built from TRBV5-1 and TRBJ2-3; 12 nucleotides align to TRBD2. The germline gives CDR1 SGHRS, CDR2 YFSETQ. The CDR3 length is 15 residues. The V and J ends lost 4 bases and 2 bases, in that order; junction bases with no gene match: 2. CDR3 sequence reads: CASSASGRATDTQYF. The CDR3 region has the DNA TGCGCCAGCAGCGCTAGCGGGAGGGCCACAGATACGCAGTATTTT.

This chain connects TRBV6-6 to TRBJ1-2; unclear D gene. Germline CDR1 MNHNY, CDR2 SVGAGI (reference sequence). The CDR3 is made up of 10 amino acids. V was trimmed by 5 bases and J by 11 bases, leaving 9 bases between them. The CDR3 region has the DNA TGTGCCAGCAGTGATGGGAGTTACACCTTC. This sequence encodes CASSDGSYTF.

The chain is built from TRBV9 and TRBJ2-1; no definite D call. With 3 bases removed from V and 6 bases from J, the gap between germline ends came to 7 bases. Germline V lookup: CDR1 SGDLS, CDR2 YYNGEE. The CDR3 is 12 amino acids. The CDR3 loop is CASSGLTNEQFF. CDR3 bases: TGTGCCAGCAGCGGTTTGACCAATGAGCAGTTCTTC.

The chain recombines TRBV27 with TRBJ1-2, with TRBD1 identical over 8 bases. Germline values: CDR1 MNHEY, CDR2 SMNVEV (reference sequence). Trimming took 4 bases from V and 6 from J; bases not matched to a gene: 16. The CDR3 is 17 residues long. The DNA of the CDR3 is TGTGCCAGCAGTTCCCCCCTTCGGACAGGGAAGGGGGATGGCTACACCTTC. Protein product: CASSSPLRTGKGDGYTF.

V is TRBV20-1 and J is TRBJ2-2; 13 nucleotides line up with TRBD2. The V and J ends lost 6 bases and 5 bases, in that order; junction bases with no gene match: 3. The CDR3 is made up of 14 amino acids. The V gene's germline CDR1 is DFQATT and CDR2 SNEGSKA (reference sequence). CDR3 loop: CSARTSGRTGELFF. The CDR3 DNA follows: TGCAGTGCCCGGACTAGCGGGAGAACCGGGGAGCTGTTTTTT.

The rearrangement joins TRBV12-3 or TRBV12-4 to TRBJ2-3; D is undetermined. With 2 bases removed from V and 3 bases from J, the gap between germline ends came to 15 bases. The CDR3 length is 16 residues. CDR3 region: CASSLIPPARTDTQYF. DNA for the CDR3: TGTGCCAGCAGTTTAATCCCGCCAGCTAGAACAGATACGCAGTATTTT.

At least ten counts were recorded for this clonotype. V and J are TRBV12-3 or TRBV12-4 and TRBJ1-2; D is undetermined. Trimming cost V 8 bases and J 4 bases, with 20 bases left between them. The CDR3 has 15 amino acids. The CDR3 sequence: CASAPPVGRVYGYTF. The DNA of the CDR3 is TGTGCCAGCGCGCCGCCCGTCGGGCGCGTCTATGGCTACACCTTC.

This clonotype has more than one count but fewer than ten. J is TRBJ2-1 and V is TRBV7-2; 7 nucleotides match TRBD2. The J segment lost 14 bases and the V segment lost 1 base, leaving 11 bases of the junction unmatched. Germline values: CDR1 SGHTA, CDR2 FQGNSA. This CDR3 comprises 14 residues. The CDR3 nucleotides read TGTGCCAGCAGCTTAGGGACTAGTTCGCAGTCTAAGTTCTTC. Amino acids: CASSLGTSSQSKFF.

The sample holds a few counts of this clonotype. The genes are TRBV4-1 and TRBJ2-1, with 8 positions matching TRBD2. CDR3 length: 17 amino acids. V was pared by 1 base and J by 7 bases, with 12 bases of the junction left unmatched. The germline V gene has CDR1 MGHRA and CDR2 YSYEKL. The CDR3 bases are TGCGCCAGCAGCCAAGGTTTAACGGGGGGGCTCGAAAATGAGCAGTTCTTC. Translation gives CASSQGLTGGLENEQFF.

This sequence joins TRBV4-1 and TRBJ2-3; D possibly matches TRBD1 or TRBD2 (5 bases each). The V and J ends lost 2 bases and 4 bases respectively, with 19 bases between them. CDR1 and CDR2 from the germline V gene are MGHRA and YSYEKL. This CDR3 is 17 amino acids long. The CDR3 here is CASSQLAPGSTSDTQYF. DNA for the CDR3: TGCGCCAGCAGCCAATTGGCCCCAGGGAGCACGTCAGATACGCAGTATTTT.

CDR3 DNA sequence: TGTGCCAGCAGTGAATCCCGAGGGGGGGGCTACGAGCAGTACTTC. Protein: CASSESRGGGYEQYF. The chain links TRBV25-1 to TRBJ2-5, with D possibly matching TRBD2 (7 bases). The assigned J gene may be wrong: the sequence end matches TRBJ2-7 better. The CDR3 loop spans 15 amino acids. The germline gives CDR1 MGHDK, CDR2 SYGVNS.

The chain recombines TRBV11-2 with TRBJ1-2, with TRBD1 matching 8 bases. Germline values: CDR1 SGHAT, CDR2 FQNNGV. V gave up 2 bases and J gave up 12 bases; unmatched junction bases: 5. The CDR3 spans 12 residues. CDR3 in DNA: TGTGCCAGCAGCTTAAACAGGGGGAATAACACCTTC. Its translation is CASSLNRGNNTF.

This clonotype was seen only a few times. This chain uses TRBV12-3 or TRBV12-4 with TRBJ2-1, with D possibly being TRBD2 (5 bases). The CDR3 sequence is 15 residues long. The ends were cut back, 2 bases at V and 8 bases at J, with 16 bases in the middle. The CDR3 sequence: CASSLTGVEFDEQFF. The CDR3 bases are TGTGCCAGCAGTTTAACCGGGGTAGAGTTCGATGAGCAGTTCTTC.

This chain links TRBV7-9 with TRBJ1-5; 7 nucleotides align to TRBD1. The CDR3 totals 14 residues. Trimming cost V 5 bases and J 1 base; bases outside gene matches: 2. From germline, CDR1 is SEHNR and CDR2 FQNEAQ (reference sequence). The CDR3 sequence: CASSGRGSNQPQHF. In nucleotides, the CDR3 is TGTGCCAGCAGCGGCAGGGGGAGCAATCAGCCCCAGCATTTT. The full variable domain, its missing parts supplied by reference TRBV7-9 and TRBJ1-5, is DTGVSQNPRHKITKRGQNVTFRCDPISEHNRLYWYRQTLGQGPEFLTYFQNEAQLEKSRLLSDRFSAERPKGSFSTLEIQRTEQGDSAMYLCASSGRGSNQPQHFGDGTRLSIL.